Detailed here is one TCR beta chain. In the original analysis: Amplification with reference gene primers provided the estimates of nucleated cell counts. Some clones are missing from TCRdb's copy, which holds only in-frame ones; the method was immunoSEQ multiplex PCR. V and J calls and clone size follow that table, whereas D and trimming were derived from the DNA. The data contain 150,000 to 200,000 clones, roughly 80% of them seen just once; the ten biggest clones take up 7%. Seattle patient enrollment occurred during active infection, with longitudinal follow-up thereafter. The sample originates from a study of blood T cell repertoires in COVID-19. The overall study: Acute and convalescent COVID-19 samples came from the United States, Italy and Spain. The cDNA or gDNA used as material had been derived from T cells, B-cell-depleted T cells, or PBMCs.

The clonotype originates from a woman in her 40s with COVID-19, enrolled during active disease. Sequencing was carried out using peripheral blood.

The CDR3 region is CSVDEGRGRNTEAFF. The CDR3 bases are TGCAGCGTTGACGAGGGGAGGGGACGGAACACTGAAGCTTTCTTT. V is TRBV29-1 and J is TRBJ1-1; tentatively, D is TRBD1 (5 bases). The CDR3 loop spans 15 amino acids. Trimming cost V 3 bases and J 1 base, with 15 bases left between them. Germline V gene data show CDR1 as SQVTM and CDR2 as ANQGSEA.